A selection of T cell receptor beta chains follows, all from one sample in a study of blood T cell repertoires in COVID-19. TCRdb keeps only in-frame clones here, not all; method: immunoSEQ multiplex PCR. Of 200,000 to 300,000 clones listed, around 80% are singletons. The specimen sequenced was peripheral blood. The receptors shown here come from a man aged 55-75 years with acute or convalescent COVID-19. Both conserved end residues are trimmed from each CDR3.

v_gene,CDR3aa
TRBV11-2,ASSLDRSVEAAKNIQY
TRBV4-2,ASSQESGLYGYT
TRBV2,ASSEFSQYTYEQY
TRBV6-1,ASSENRGTGYT
TRBV7-9,ASSQQGTSGNTIY
TRBV3-1/TRBV3-2,ASSQESSLAYSTDTQY
TRBV18,ASSPPSGGFSYEQY
TRBV10-3,AISESREQY
TRBV6-2/TRBV6-3,ASSYSLGQGNEQY
TRBV18,ASSPVDSSSGNTIY
TRBV7-2,ASSSRRTSASNEQF